This T cell receptor (beta chain) was sequenced for a study of CD8+ T cells in alopecia areata. Losses at the gene ends were 5 bases for V and 6 bases for J; bases not matched to a gene: 5. The CDR3 is 12 residues long. Germline lookup yields CDR1 SQVTM and CDR2 ANQGSEA. After isolation, RNA underwent reverse transcription to generate cDNA as the sequencing template. Sequencing used immunoSEQ multiplex PCR; TCRdb keeps in-frame clones, though not all of them. The data show more than 95,000 clones, about 46% seen once. Isolation of CD4+ and CD8+ T cells from PBMCs was achieved by sorting. The sequence derives from a human donor with alopecia areata. This sequence joins TRBV29-1 and TRBJ1-2; 8 nucleotides agree with TRBD1. Input material: NKG2D-low CD8+ T cells sorted from blood. The CDR3 sequence is CSVSRGLNGYTF. CDR3 nucleotide sequence: TGCAGCGTTTCCAGGGGGCTGAATGGCTACACCTTC. The full variable domain, in which reference TRBV29-1 and TRBJ1-2 provide the parts outside the CDR3, is SAVISQKPSRDICQRGTSLTIQCQVDSQVTMMFWYRQQPGQSLTLIATANQGSEATYESGFVIDKFPISRPNLTFSTLTVSNMSPEDSSIYLCSVSRGLNGYTFGSGTRLTVV.